What follows are 23 T cell receptor beta chains derived from one specimen sequenced in a study of blood T cell repertoires in COVID-19. TCRdb's table, derived via immunoSEQ multiplex PCR, lists solely in-frame clones and lacks some. The top ten hold about 3.5% of the sample, which has some 130,000 clones, around nine tenths seen once. The sequencing sample was made of peripheral blood. These receptors all stem from a man aged 50 or older with active COVID-19.

This chain connects TRBV9 to TRBJ2-3, with unresolved D. Germline values: CDR1 SGDLS, CDR2 YYNGEE. The CDR3 extends over 15 amino acids. Deletions cut 2 bases from V and 2 bases from J, with 12 bases between. For the CDR3, the DNA is TGTGCCAGCAGCGTCGTCGGAGTCATCACAGATACGCAGTATTTT. Its protein product is CASSVVGVITDTQYF.

This rearrangement joins TRBV10-2 to TRBJ2-7, with 11 bases aligning to TRBD2. J gave up 3 bases and V 4 bases, and 17 bases lay outside the gene matches. Germline CDR1 is WSHSY and CDR2 is SAAADI. This CDR3 region has 19 residues. Written as DNA, the CDR3 is TGCGCCAGCAGTGCGTTGTCCGGTAGCGGGAGGGACCGCAGCTACGAGCAGTACGTC. It is translated as CASSALSGSGRDRSYEQYV.

The rearrangement uses TRBV6-5 and TRBJ2-5; D is unclear. This CDR3 has 13 amino acids. V gave up 5 bases and J gave up 1 base, with 8 bases separating them. The germline CDR1 and CDR2 sequences are MNHEY and SVGAGI. The DNA for the CDR3 is TGTGCCAGCAGTCAACTCACCCAAGAGACCCAGTACTTC. As protein: CASSQLTQETQYF.

In DNA, the CDR3 is TGCGCCAGCAGCTTTGGGGGGAGAGGCACCGGGGAGCTGTTTTTT. It codes for CASSFGGRGTGELFF. V and J are TRBV5-1 and TRBJ2-2, with D perhaps TRBD2 (6 bases). From germline, CDR1 is SGHRS and CDR2 YFSETQ. The CDR3 runs to 15 residues. The germline V and J ends were trimmed by 2 bases and 4 bases, with 12 bases remaining between them. The full variable domain, its missing parts supplied by reference TRBV5-1 and TRBJ2-2, is KAGVTQTPRYLIKTRGQQVTLSCSPISGHRSVSWYQQTPGQGLQFLFEYFSETQRNKGNFPGRFSGRQFSNSRSEMNVSTLELGDSALYLCASSFGGRGTGELFFGEGSRLTVL.

The rearrangement joins TRBV7-2 to TRBJ2-5, with TRBD2 matching 11 bases. The CDR3 sequence is 15 residues long. CDR1 is SGHTA, CDR2 FQGNSA, per germline. Trimming took 3 bases from V and 4 from J; bases not matched to a gene: 4. The CDR3 DNA sequence: TGTGCCAGCAGCTTTTCCCTAGCGGGAGGAGAGACCCAGTACTTC. This sequence encodes CASSFSLAGGETQYF. The complete variable domain, with remaining parts taken from reference TRBV7-2 and TRBJ2-5, reads GAGVSQSPSNKVTEKGKDVELRCDPISGHTALYWYRQSLGQGLEFLIYFQGNSAPDKSGLPSDRFSAERTGGSVSTLTIQRTQQEDSAVYLCASSFSLAGGETQYFGPGTRLLVL.

The chain employs TRBV24-1 and TRBJ2-2; tentatively, D is TRBD1 (6 bases). There are 15 residues in the CDR3. V was shortened by 3 bases and J by 6 bases, with 13 bases between the two germline ends. Germline loops: CDR1 KGHDR, CDR2 SFDVKD. The CDR3 loop reads CATSDTTGIAGELFF. The CDR3, as DNA: TGTGCCACCAGTGATACCACAGGGATAGCCGGGGAGCTGTTTTTT.

This clone was detected only once. This rearrangement joins TRBV6-6 to TRBJ1-1; perhaps TRBD1 as D (6 bases). CDR1 MNHNY and CDR2 SVGAGI come from the germline V gene (reference sequence). The CDR3 is made up of 15 amino acids. V was trimmed by 9 bases and J by 11 bases, leaving 28 bases between them. The CDR3 DNA follows: TGTGCCAGTAACATCAGACAGGTAGTAAGGAGTCGGGCTTTCTTT. Its protein is CASNIRQVVRSRAFF.

The gene calls are TRBV7-2 and TRBJ2-5, with no clear D. Trimming shortened V by 8 bases and J by 5 bases, and 18 bases separated the two germline ends. This CDR3 is built from 14 residues. Germline-derived CDR1 and CDR2 are SGHTA and FQGNSA. CDR3 in DNA: TGTGCCAGCGAAAAGCTTAGAGCTCTCGAGACCCAGTACTTC. Protein: CASEKLRALETQYF.

The gene calls are TRBV3-1 (or the pseudogene TRBV3-2) and TRBJ1-2; D not certain. CDR3 size: 14 residues. In germline, CDR1 is LGHDT, CDR2 YNNKEL (reference sequence). V lost 0 bases, J lost 8 bases, and 13 bases lay in between. CDR3 sequence: CASSQDASGRGYTF. CDR3 DNA: TGTGCCAGCAGCCAAGATGCGTCTGGGAGAGGCTACACCTTC.

The rearrangement joins TRBV29-1 to TRBJ2-1, with D possibly TRBD1 on 6 matching bases. The CDR3 has 17 residues. Germline CDR1 SQVTM, CDR2 ANQGSEA. Trimming cost V 0 bases and J 0 bases, with 15 bases left between them. The CDR3 here is CSVEDGYRVSSYNEQFF. The CDR3, as DNA: TGCAGCGTTGAAGACGGCTACAGGGTGAGCTCCTACAATGAGCAGTTCTTC.

J is TRBJ2-1 and V is TRBV19, with D hard to call. The germline V gene encodes CDR1 LNHDA and CDR2 SQIVND (reference sequence). CDR3 length equals 17 residues. V lost 3 bases to trimming and J lost 3 bases, with 18 bases between them. CDR3 nucleotides: TGTGCCAGTAGTATTAATTTGTTGGGCCCGAGCTACAATGAGCAGTTCTTC. Translated, it gives CASSINLLGPSYNEQFF.

This chain joins TRBV19 and TRBJ2-1; 15 bases are shared with TRBD2. Germline assignment: CDR1 LNHDA and CDR2 SQIVND (reference sequence). J gave up 7 bases and V 5 bases, and 6 bases lay outside the gene matches. This CDR3 contains 16 residues. In nucleotides, the CDR3 is TGTGCCAGTAGTCCTAGGGGACTAGCGGGGGGTAATGAGCAGTTCTTC. Encoded protein: CASSPRGLAGGNEQFF.

The chain links TRBV5-6 to TRBJ2-3, with 13 positions matching TRBD2. Germline V gene sequence: CDR1 SGHDT, CDR2 YYEEEE. The CDR3 extends over 18 amino acids. The V segment lost 4 bases and the J segment 3 bases; nucleotides outside the gene matches: 11. The CDR3 here is CASSLGLAGDRRTDTQYF. CDR3 DNA sequence: TGTGCCAGCAGCCTAGGACTAGCGGGAGACAGGAGGACAGATACGCAGTATTTT. Complete variable domain (other parts from reference TRBV5-6 and TRBJ2-3): DAGVTQSPTHLIKTRGQQVTLRCSPKSGHDTVSWYQQALGQGPQFIFQYYEEEERQRGNFPDRFSGHQFPNYSSELNVNALLLGDSALYLCASSLGLAGDRRTDTQYFGPGTRLTVL.

The rearrangement links TRBV11-2 to TRBJ1-3; 7 bases line up with TRBD1. After removal of 1 base from V and 8 bases from J, the junction contained 11 bases not matched to a gene. Germline CDR1 SGHAT, CDR2 FQNNGV. This CDR3 spans 16 amino acids. The CDR3 is CASSLVPQGGRDTIYF. The CDR3 bases are TGTGCCAGCAGCTTAGTCCCCCAGGGGGGTCGGGACACCATATATTTT. The entire variable domain, with the rest obtained from reference TRBV11-2 and TRBJ1-3, is as follows: EAGVAQSPRYKIIEKRQSVAFWCNPISGHATLYWYQQILGQGPKLLIQFQNNGVVDDSQLPKDRFSAERLKGVDSTLKIQPAKLEDSAVYLCASSLVPQGGRDTIYFGEGSWLTVV.

The chain employs TRBV19 and TRBJ1-2, with D uncertain. The CDR3 extends over 13 amino acids. Trimming shortened V by 3 bases and J by 4 bases, and 9 bases separated the two germline ends. Germline V CDR1 and CDR2: LNHDA, SQIVND (reference sequence). CDR3 sequence (DNA): TGTGCCAGTAGTATTGAACTGATCTATGGCTACACCTTC. Translation: CASSIELIYGYTF.

This chain joins TRBV20-1 and TRBJ2-2; a weak D match, TRBD1 (5 bases). The CDR3 is 11 residues long. CDR1 DFQATT and CDR2 SNEGSKA come from the germline V gene (reference sequence). The V end was cut by 8 bases, the J end by 5 bases, with 9 bases between. The CDR3 DNA reads as TGCAGTAGGACACGAACCGGGGAGCTGTTTTTT. Amino acids: CSRTRTGELFF.

This chain uses TRBV24-1 with TRBJ1-5; D call uncertain. V shed 5 bases and J shed 2 bases, with 6 bases lying between them. Germline V gene sequence: CDR1 KGHDR, CDR2 SFDVKD. CDR3 length: 13 residues. The CDR3 spells CATSGPGNQPQHF. DNA for the CDR3: TGTGCCACCAGTGGTCCAGGCAATCAGCCCCAGCATTTT.

The V call is TRBV6-5, the J call TRBJ1-5; TRBD1 matches at 9 bases. The CDR3 has 15 residues. The V gene's germline CDR1 is MNHEY and CDR2 SVGAGI. J gave up 2 bases and V 5 bases, and 4 bases lay outside the gene matches. Here the CDR3 DNA reads TGTGCCAGCAGTCGACAGGGGGGTGGCAATCAGCCCCAGCATTTT. Translating it yields CASSRQGGGNQPQHF.

The chain uses TRBV9 and TRBJ2-2; D may be TRBD1 (5 bases). The V end lost 3 bases, the J end lost 4 bases, and 10 bases lay between the germline ends. CDR3 size: 14 residues. Germline-derived CDR1 and CDR2 are SGDLS and YYNGEE. The CDR3 DNA reads as TGTGCCAGCAGCGCAACGACAGCCACCGGGGAGCTGTTTTTT. It codes for CASSATTATGELFF.

This clone was picked up one time. J is TRBJ1-1 and V is TRBV15, with 7 positions matching TRBD1. V shed 3 bases, J shed 5 bases, and the junction held 3 bases outside the gene matches. CDR1 and CDR2 (germline): LNHNV, YYDKDF (reference sequence). The CDR3 contains 13 residues. The CDR3 spells CATSRRQGTEAFF. The CDR3 DNA reads TGTGCCACCAGCAGGAGACAGGGAACTGAAGCTTTCTTT. Based on the CDR3 plus reference TRBV15 and TRBJ1-1, the full variable domain is DAMVIQNPRYQVTQFGKPVTLSCSQTLNHNVMYWYQQKSSQAPKLLFHYYDKDFNNEADTPDNFQSRRPNTSFCFLDIRSPGLGDTAMYLCATSRRQGTEAFFGQGTRLTVV.

V usage is TRBV7-7 and J usage is TRBJ2-2; the D is unclear. V lost 5 bases and J lost 7, with 17 bases in between. The CDR3 is made up of 15 amino acids. Germline loops: CDR1 SSHAT, CDR2 FNYEAQ (reference sequence). The DNA of the CDR3 is TGTGCCAGCAGCCGAGACGGAGCTCTGGTCGGGGAGCTGTTTTTT. It encodes CASSRDGALVGELFF.

J is TRBJ2-2 and V is TRBV6-6; 12 bases are a match to TRBD2. After removal of 8 bases from V and 6 bases from J, the junction contained 10 bases not matched to a gene. Looked up from germline, CDR1 is MNHNY and CDR2 is SVGAGI (reference sequence). CDR3 size: 16 residues. The CDR3 region is CASGPTSGGYPGELFF. The CDR3 coding sequence is TGTGCCAGCGGACCGACTAGCGGGGGTTACCCCGGGGAGCTGTTTTTT.

This chain uses TRBV5-1 with TRBJ1-6; D is ambiguous. V gave up 1 base and J gave up 8 bases, with 10 bases separating them. CDR3 size: 14 residues. Germline CDR1 reads SGHRS; CDR2 reads YFSETQ. The DNA for the CDR3 is TGCGCCAGCAGCTTGTTTAGTGTTGATTCACCCCTCCACTTT. This codes for CASSLFSVDSPLHF.